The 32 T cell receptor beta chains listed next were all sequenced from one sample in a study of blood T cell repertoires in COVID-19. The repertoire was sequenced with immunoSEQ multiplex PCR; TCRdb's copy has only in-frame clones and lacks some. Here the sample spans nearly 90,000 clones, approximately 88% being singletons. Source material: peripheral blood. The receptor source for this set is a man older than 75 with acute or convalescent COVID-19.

CDR3 protein: CASSEDTNTGELFF. The CDR3 DNA reads TGTGCCAGCAGTGAAGACACGAACACCGGGGAGCTGTTTTTT. The chain joins TRBV25-1 to TRBJ2-2; D not resolved. This CDR3 spans 14 amino acids. V lost 2 bases, J lost 0 bases, and 4 bases lay in between. Germline CDR1 is MGHDK and CDR2 is SYGVNS. The full variable domain, in which reference TRBV25-1 and TRBJ2-2 provide the parts outside the CDR3, is EADIYQTPRYLVIGTGKKITLECSQTMGHDKMYWYQQDPGMELHLIHYSYGVNSTEKGDLSSESTVSRIRTEHFPLTLESARPSHTSQYLCASSEDTNTGELFFGEGSRLTVL.

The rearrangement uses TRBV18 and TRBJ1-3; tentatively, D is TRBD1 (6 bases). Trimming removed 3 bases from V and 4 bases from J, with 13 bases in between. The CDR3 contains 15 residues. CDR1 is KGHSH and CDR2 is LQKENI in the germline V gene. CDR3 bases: TGTGCCAGCTCACCTACAGGGATCGCGGGAAACACCATATATTTT. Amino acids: CASSPTGIAGNTIYF.

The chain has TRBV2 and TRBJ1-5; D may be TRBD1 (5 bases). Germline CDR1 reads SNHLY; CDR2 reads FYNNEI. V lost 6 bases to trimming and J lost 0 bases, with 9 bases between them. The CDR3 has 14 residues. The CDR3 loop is CASSRDYSNQPQHF. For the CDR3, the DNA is TGTGCCAGCAGCAGGGACTATAGCAATCAGCCCCAGCATTTT.

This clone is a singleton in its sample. CDR3 bases: TGTGCCAGCAGCGTAGCTGGGCACCCCATAGATGAGCAGTTCTTC. Its protein is CASSVAGHPIDEQFF. The rearrangement links TRBV9 to TRBJ2-1; no reliable D call. CDR3 length: 15 residues. V shed 0 bases and J shed 8 bases, with 15 bases lying between them. Germline values: CDR1 SGDLS, CDR2 YYNGEE.

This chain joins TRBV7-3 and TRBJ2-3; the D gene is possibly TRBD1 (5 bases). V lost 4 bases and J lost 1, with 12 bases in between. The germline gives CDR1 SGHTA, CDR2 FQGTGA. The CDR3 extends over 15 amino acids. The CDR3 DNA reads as TGTGCCAGCAGCTCTACAGGTCAGGGCACAGATACGCAGTATTTT. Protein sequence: CASSSTGQGTDTQYF.

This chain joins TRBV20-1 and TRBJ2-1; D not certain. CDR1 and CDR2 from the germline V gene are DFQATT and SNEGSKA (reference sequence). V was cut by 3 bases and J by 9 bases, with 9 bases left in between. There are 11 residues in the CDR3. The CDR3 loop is CSASPTFEQFF. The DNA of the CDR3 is TGCAGTGCTAGCCCGACTTTTGAGCAGTTCTTC.

In DNA form, the CDR3 reads TGTGCCACCAGTGATCCTGGGACAGGGACCACCGGGGAGCTGTTTTTT. Its translation: CATSDPGTGTTGELFF. The gene calls are TRBV24-1 and TRBJ2-2; TRBD1 agrees at 9 bases. The junction had 5 bases not matched to a gene; V was cut back by 3 bases and J by 4 bases. This CDR3 is 16 amino acids long. Germline loops: CDR1 KGHDR, CDR2 SFDVKD.

Here the CDR3 DNA reads TGTGCCAGCAGCGTAGAACAGACGCCTGAAAAACTGTTTTTT. Translation gives CASSVEQTPEKLFF. The genes are TRBV9 and TRBJ1-4; no clear D gene. The ends were cut back, 0 bases at V and 7 bases at J, with 10 bases in the middle. The germline CDR1 and CDR2 sequences are SGDLS and YYNGEE. This CDR3 spans 14 amino acids.

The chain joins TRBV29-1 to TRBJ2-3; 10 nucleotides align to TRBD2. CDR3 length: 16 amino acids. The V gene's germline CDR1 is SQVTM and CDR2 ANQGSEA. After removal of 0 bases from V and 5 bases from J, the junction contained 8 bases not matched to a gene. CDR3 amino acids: CSVEDLSGRAVDTQYF. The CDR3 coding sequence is TGCAGCGTTGAAGATCTGAGCGGGAGGGCCGTAGATACGCAGTATTTT.

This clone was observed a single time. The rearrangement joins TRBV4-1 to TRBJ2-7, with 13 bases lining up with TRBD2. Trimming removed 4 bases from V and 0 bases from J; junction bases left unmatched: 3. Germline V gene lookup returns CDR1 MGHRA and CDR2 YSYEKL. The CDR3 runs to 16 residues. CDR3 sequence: CASSLGLAGASYEQYF. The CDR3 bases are TGCGCCAGCAGCCTTGGACTAGCGGGAGCCTCCTACGAGCAGTACTTC.

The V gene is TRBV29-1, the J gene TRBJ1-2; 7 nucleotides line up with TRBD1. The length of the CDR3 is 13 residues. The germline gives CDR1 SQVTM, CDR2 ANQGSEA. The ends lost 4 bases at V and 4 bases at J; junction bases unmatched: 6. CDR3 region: CSVGAGGTYGYTF. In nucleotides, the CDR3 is TGCAGCGTTGGCGCAGGGGGAACCTATGGCTACACCTTC. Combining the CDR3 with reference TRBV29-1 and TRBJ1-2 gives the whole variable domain SAVISQKPSRDICQRGTSLTIQCQVDSQVTMMFWYRQQPGQSLTLIATANQGSEATYESGFVIDKFPISRPNLTFSTLTVSNMSPEDSSIYLCSVGAGGTYGYTFGSGTRLTVV.

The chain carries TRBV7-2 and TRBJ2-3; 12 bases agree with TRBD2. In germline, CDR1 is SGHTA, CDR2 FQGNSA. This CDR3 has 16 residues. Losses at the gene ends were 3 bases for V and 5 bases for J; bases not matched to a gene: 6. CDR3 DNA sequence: TGTGCCAGCAGCTTCCTACTAGCGGGAGGTAAAGATACGCAGTATTTT. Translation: CASSFLLAGGKDTQYF.

CDR3 residues: CASSIYQGQPSNTDTQYF. In DNA form, the CDR3 reads TGTGCCAGCAGCATATACCAGGGACAGCCCTCGAACACAGATACGCAGTATTTT. The chain recombines TRBV5-6 with TRBJ2-3; 7 bases align to TRBD1. The CDR3 has 18 residues. V dropped 4 bases and J dropped 2; count of bases not matched to a gene: 16. Per the germline V gene, CDR1 is SGHDT and CDR2 is YYEEEE.

The CDR3 DNA sequence: TGCGCCAGCAGCCAAGATCCCCTTAGCGGGGATCTGGAGGAGCAGTTCTTC. It encodes CASSQDPLSGDLEEQFF. The chain employs TRBV4-1 and TRBJ2-1; 8 bases agree with TRBD2. Germline V lookup: CDR1 MGHRA, CDR2 YSYEKL. V gave up 0 bases and J gave up 10 bases; unmatched junction bases: 14. This CDR3 has 17 amino acids.

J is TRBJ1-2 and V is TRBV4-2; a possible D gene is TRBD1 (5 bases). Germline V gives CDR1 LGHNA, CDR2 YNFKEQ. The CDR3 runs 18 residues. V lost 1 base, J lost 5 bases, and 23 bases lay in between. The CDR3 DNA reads TGTGCCAGCAGCCAAGGGGGTCAGGGACTAGTTCTCTTATATGGCTACACCTTC. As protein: CASSQGGQGLVLLYGYTF.

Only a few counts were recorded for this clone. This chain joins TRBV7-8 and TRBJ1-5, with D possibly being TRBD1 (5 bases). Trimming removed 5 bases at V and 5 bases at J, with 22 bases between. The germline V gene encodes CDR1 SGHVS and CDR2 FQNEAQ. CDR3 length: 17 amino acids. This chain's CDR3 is CASSPQTGTGAYQPQHF. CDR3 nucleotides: TGTGCCAGCAGCCCACAAACCGGGACTGGAGCTTATCAGCCCCAGCATTTT.

The CDR3: CASSYGGGRYGYTF. In nucleotides, the CDR3 is TGTGCCAGCAGTTACGGCGGAGGACGCTATGGCTACACCTTC. The chain combines TRBV6-2 or TRBV6-3 with TRBJ1-2, with D unclear. Trimming took 2 bases from V and 4 from J, leaving 11 bases between them. Per the germline V gene, CDR1 is MNHEY and CDR2 is SVGEGT. The CDR3 runs 14 residues.

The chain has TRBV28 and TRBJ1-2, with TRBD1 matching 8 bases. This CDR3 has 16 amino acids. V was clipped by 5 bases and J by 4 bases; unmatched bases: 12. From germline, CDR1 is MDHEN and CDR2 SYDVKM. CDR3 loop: CASSTWTGIDGYGYTF. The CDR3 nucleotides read TGTGCCAGCAGTACGTGGACAGGGATAGATGGCTATGGCTACACCTTC.

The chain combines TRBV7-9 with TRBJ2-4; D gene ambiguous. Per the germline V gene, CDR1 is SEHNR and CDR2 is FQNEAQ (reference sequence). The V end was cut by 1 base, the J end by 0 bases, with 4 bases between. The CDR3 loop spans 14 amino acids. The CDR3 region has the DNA TGTGCCAGCAGCTTAGACATAGCCAAAAACATTCAGTACTTC. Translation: CASSLDIAKNIQYF.

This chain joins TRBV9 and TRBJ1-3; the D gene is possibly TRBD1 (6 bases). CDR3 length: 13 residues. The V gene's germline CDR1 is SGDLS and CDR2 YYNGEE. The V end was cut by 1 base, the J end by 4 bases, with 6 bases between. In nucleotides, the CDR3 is TGTGCCAGCAGCGTACAGGGGGGAAACACCATATATTTT. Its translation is CASSVQGGNTIYF. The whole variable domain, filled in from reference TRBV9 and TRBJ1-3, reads DSGVTQTPKHLITATGQRVTLRCSPRSGDLSVYWYQQSLDQGLQFLIQYYNGEERAKGNILERFSAQQFPDLHSELNLSSLELGDSALYFCASSVQGGNTIYFGEGSWLTVV.

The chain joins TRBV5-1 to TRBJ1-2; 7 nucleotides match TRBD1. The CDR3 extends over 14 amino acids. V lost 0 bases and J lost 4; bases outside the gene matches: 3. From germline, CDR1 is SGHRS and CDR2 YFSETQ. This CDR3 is CASSLEGAGYGYTF. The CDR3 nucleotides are TGCGCCAGCAGCTTGGAGGGGGCTGGCTATGGCTACACCTTC.

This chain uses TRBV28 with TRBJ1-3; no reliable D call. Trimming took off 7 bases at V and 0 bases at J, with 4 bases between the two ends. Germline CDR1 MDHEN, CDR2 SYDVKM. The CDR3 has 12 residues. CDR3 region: CASTSSGNTIYF. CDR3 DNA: TGTGCCAGCACCAGCTCTGGAAACACCATATATTTT. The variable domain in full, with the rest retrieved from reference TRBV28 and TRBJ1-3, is DVKVTQSSRYLVKRTGEKVFLECVQDMDHENMFWYRQDPGLGLRLIYFSYDVKMKEKGDIPEGYSVSREKKERFSLILESASTNQTSMYLCASTSSGNTIYFGEGSWLTVV.

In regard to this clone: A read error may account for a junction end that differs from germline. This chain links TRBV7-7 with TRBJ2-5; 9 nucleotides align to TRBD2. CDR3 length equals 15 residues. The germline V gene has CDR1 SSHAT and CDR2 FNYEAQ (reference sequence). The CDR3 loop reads CASSSASGNGETQYF. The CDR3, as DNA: TGTGCTAGCAGCTCAGCTAGCGGGAACGGGGAGACCCAGTACTTC.

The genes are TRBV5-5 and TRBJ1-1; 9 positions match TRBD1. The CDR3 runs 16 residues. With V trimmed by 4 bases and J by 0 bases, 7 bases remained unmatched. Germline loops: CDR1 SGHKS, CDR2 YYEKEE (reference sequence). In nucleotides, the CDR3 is TGTGCCAGCAGCAACGGACAGGGGCCGATGAACACTGAAGCTTTCTTT. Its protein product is CASSNGQGPMNTEAFF.

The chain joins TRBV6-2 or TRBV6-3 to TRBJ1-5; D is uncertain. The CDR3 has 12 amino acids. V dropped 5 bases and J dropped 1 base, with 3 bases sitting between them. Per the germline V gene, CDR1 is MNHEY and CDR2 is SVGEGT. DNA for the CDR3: TGTGCCAGCAGTCGGAGCAATCAGCCCCAGCATTTT. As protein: CASSRSNQPQHF.

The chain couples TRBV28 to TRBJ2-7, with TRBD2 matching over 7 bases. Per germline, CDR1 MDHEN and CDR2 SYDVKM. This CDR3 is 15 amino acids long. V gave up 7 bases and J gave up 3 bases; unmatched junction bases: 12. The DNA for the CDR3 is TGTGCCAGCACCAACCCGGGAGCGGGAAGCTACGAGCAGTACTTC. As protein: CASTNPGAGSYEQYF. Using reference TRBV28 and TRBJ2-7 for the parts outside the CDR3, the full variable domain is DVKVTQSSRYLVKRTGEKVFLECVQDMDHENMFWYRQDPGLGLRLIYFSYDVKMKEKGDIPEGYSVSREKKERFSLILESASTNQTSMYLCASTNPGAGSYEQYFGPGTRLTVT.

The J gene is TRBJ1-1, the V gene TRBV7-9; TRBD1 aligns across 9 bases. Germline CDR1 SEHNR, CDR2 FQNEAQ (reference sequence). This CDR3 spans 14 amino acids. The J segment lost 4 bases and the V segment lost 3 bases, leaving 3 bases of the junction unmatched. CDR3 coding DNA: TGTGCCAGCAGCTTGGAGACAGGGGGCACTGAAGCTTTCTTT. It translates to CASSLETGGTEAFF.

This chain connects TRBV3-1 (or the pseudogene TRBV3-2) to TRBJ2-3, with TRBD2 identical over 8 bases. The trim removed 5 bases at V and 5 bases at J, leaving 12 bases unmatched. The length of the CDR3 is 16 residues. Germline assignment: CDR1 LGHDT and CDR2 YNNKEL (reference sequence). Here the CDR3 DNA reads TGTGCCAGCAGCTCCCAGGAGACTAGCGCGCTAGATACGCAGTATTTT. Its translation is CASSSQETSALDTQYF.

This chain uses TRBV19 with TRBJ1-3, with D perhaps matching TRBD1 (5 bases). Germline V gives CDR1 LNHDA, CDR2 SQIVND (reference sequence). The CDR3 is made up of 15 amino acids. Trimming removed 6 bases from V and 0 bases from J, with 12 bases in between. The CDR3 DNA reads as TGTGCCAGTAGAAGACAGTATTTCTCTGGAAACACCATATATTTT. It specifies CASRRQYFSGNTIYF.

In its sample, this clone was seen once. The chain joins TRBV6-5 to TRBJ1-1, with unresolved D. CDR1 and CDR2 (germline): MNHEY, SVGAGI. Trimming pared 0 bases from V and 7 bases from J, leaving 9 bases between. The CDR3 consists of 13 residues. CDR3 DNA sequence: TGTGCCAGCAGTTACTCGGGCTGGAATGAAGCTTTCTTT. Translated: CASSYSGWNEAFF.

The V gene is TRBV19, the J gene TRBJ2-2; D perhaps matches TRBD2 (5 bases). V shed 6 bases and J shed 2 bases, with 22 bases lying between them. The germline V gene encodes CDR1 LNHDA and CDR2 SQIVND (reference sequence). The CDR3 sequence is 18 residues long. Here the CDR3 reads CASRPFLGTGSNTGELFF. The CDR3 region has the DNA TGTGCCAGTAGGCCCTTTCTGGGTACGGGGTCAAACACCGGGGAGCTGTTTTTT.

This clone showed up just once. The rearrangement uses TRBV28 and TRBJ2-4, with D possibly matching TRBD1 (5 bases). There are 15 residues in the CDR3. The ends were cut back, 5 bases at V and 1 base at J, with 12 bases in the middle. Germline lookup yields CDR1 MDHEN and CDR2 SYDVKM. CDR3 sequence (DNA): TGTGCCAGCAGTGGACATGGGGTTGCCAAAAACATTCAGTACTTC. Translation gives CASSGHGVAKNIQYF.